One TCR beta chain is described in this entry. Its antigen remains unidentified. These data belong to a study of PD-1 blockade in classical Hodgkin lymphoma. Regarding the study as a whole: CD4+ TCR diversity climbed significantly by C4D1, unlike CD8+ TCR diversity. Healthy donors were reported to have higher baseline TCR diversity than newly diagnosed patients.

The CDR3 contains 15 residues. With V trimmed by 1 base and J by 3 bases, 1 base remained unmatched. Germline values: CDR1 SGHNT, CDR2 YYREEE (reference sequence). The time point is: cycle 4 day 1 (C4D1), after 6 weeks of nivolumab. Every patient had relapsed following autologous stem cell transplantation, and cohorts differed in brentuximab vedotin exposure. Thawed PBMCs were the source of CD4+ T cells, purified by magnetic negative selection. Sequencing was performed with immunoSEQ multiplex PCR; in TCRdb, only in-frame clones are kept and a portion is missing. The top ten clones hold over 0.5% of a sample with tens of thousands of clones, over 75% of them seen once.

V is TRBV5-4 and J is TRBJ2-2; 9 nucleotides match TRBD2. The sample consisted of CD4+ T cells from blood, taken before the fourth cycle of nivolumab. The sequence derives from a human donor with classical Hodgkin lymphoma. This CDR3 is CASSLLAGDTGELFF. Written as DNA, the CDR3 is TGTGCCAGCAGCTTGTTAGCGGGAGACACCGGGGAGCTGTTTTTT. The variable domain in full, with the rest retrieved from reference TRBV5-4 and TRBJ2-2, is ETGVTQSPTHLIKTRGQQVTLRCSSQSGHNTVSWYQQALGQGPQFIFQYYREEENGRGNFPPRFSGLQFPNYSSELNVNALELDDSALYLCASSLLAGDTGELFFGEGSRLTVL.